This T cell receptor (beta chain) came from a study of T-cell memory formation after mild COVID-19. TCR alpha and TCR beta cDNA libraries carrying sample barcodes and UMIs came from 5'RACE with constant-segment primers. One entry per CDR3 protein results from TCRdb running MiXCR on the 5' RACE reads. The data contain roughly 150,000 distinct CDR3 sequences, over 10% of them singletons. Study conclusions and caveats: Certain responding clones were present in pre-infection memory, suggesting participation of cross-reactive memory. Mainly in CM and EM were contracting CD4+ clones; CD8+ were in EMRA.

Unmatched junction bases numbered 7, after V lost 6 bases and J lost 3 bases. This CDR3 comprises 14 residues. Germline assignment: CDR1 SGHRS and CDR2 YFSETQ. A remark on this clonotype: No antigen is known for it.

The sequencing input was PBMCs or a T cell subset sorted from them (not recorded which). The rearrangement links TRBV5-1 to TRBJ2-7, with 9 bases matching TRBD1. The receptor was isolated from a man aged 18 to 30 who had mild COVID-19 (a few samples of this study predate the infection). Cell type and time point are not known. The DNA of the CDR3 is TGCGCCAGCACCCAGGGACAGGGCGGCTACGAGCAGTACTTC. The encoded protein is CASTQGQGGYEQYF.